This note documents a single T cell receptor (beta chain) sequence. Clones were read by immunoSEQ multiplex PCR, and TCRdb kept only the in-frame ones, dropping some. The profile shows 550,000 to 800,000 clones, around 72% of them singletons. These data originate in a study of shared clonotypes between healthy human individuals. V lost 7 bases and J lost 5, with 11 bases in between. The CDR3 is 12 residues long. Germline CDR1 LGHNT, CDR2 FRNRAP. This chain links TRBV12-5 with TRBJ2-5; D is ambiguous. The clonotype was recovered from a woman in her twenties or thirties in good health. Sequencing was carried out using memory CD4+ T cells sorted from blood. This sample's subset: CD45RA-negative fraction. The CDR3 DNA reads TGTGCTAGTGCGCGCAGTCGGGAGACCCAGTACTTC. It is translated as CASARSRETQYF. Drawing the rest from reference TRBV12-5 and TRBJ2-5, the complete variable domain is DARVTQTPRHKVTEMGQEVTMRCQPILGHNTVFWYRQTMMQGLELLAYFRNRAPLDDSGMPKDRFSAEMPDATLATLKIQPSEPRDSAVYFCASARSRETQYFGPGTRLLVL.